This T cell receptor beta chain was captured in a study of T cell repertoires in cytomegalovirus infection. The overall study: Well-studied HLA-B-restricted epitopes and recently identified HLA-C-restricted epitopes of CMV were both used in the study. Public TCR beta signatures were indicative of both CMV infection and a matching HLA type. Findings and limits, study-wide: Identification of carriers of CMV plus the relevant HLA was achieved through cumulative public TCR beta family frequency.

TCRdb fed the reads into MiXCR, producing one record per CDR3 protein. The profile shows about a million distinct CDR3 sequences, about a third of them singletons. As concerns this clonotype: Its antigen remains unknown.

V was pared by 3 bases and J by 5 bases, with 14 bases between. This CDR3 comprises 15 residues. Germline V CDR1 and CDR2: SGHAT, FQNNGV. The chain uses TRBV11-2 and TRBJ2-1; a weak D match, TRBD1 (6 bases). This clonotype was obtained from a human donor in good health (CMV status not recorded). Some clones in this sample may be carry-over from other donors' samples. Sequenced material: cultured CD8+ T cells from PBMCs, taken from culture after CMV antigen stimulation. CDR3 sequence (DNA): TGTGCCAGCAGCTTTGAGGGGCCAGGGGACAATGAGCAGTTCTTC. It is translated as CASSFEGPGDNEQFF.